This TCR beta chain appears in the sequencing data of a study of spatial heterogeneity in lung cancer. The study, taken as a whole, reports: Tracking of tumor mutation counts was seen in expanded intratumoral alpha and beta TCR counts.

There are many counts of this clonotype. The target antigen is unknown. This beta chain is an unintended read in a library built for alpha chains; its size means little. The time point was: sample taken at primary tumor resection. Trimming pared 0 bases from V and 6 bases from J, leaving 8 bases between. Looked up from germline, CDR1 is LGHNA and CDR2 is YSLEER. The CDR3 extends over 13 amino acids. Via MiXCR, TCRdb re-called the 5' RACE reads, giving one row per CDR3 protein. The sample lists thousands of distinct CDR3 sequences, roughly 7.6% occurring once. The source was lung tumor tissue, collected at surgery. This chain uses TRBV4-3 with TRBJ1-1; D is ambiguous. The clonotype was recovered from a female donor with early-stage non-small cell lung cancer. The CDR3 DNA reads as TGCGCCAGCAGCCAAGAGGCAGAGGCTGAAGCTTTCTTT. Translation gives CASSQEAEAEAFF.